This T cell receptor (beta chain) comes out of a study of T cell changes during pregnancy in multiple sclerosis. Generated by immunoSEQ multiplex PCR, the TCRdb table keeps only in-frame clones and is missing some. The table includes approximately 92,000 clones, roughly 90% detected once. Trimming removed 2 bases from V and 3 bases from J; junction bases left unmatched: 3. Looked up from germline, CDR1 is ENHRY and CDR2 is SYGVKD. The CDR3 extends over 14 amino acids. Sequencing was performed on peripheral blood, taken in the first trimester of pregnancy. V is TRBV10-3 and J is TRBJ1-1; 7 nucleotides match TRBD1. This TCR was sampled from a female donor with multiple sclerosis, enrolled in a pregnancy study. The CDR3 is CAISEPDRDTEAFF. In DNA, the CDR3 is TGTGCCATCAGTGAGCCCGACAGGGACACTGAAGCTTTCTTT.